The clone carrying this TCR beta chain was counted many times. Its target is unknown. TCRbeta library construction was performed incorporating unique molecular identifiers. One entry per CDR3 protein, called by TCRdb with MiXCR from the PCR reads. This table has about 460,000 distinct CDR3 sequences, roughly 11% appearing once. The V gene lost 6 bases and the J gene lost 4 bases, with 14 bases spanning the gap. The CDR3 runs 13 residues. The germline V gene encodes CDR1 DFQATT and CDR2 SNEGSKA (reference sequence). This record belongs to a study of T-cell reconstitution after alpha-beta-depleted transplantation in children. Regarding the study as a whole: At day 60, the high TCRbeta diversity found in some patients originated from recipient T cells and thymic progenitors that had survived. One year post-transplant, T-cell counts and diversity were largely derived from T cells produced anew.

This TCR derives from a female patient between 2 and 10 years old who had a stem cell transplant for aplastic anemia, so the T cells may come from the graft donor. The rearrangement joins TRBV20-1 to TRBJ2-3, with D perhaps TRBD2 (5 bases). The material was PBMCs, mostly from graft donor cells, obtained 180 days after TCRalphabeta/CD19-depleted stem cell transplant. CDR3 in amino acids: CSAGPGGADTQYF. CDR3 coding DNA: TGCAGTGCCGGGCCTGGAGGAGCAGATACGCAGTATTTT.